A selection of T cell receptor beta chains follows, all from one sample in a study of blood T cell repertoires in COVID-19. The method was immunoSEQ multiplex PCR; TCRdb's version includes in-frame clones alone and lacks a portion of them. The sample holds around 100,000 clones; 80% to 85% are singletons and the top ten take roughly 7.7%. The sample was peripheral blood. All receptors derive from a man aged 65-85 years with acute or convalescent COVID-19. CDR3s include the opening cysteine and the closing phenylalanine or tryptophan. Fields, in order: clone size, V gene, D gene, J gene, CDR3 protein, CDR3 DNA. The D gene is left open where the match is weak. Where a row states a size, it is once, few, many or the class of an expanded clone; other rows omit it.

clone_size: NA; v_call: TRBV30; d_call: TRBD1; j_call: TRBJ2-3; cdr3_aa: CAWSVKGQGSDTQYF; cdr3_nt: TGTGCCTGGAGTGTTAAGGGACAGGGGTCAGATACGCAGTATTTT
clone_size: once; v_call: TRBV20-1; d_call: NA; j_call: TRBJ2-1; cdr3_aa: CSPGNDNEQFF; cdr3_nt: TGCAGTCCGGGGAATGACAATGAGCAGTTCTTC
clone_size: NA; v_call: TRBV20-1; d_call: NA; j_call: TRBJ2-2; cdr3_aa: CSASRGGRELFF; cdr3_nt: TGCAGTGCTAGTAGGGGTGGAAGGGAGCTGTTTTTT
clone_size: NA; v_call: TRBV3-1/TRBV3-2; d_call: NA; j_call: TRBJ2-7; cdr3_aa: CASSQDLGRAKDF; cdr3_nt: TGTGCCAGCAGCCAAGATCTGGGCAGGGCTAAGGACTTC
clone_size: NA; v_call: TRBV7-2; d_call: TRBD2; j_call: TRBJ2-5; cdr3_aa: CASSLVVRASGPETQYF; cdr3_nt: TGTGCCAGCAGCTTAGTAGTTAGGGCTAGCGGTCCGGAGACCCAGTACTTC
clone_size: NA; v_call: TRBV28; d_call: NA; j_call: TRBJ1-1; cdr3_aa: CASTLGGNTEAFF; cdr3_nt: TGTGCCAGCACCCTAGGGGGGAACACTGAAGCTTTCTTT
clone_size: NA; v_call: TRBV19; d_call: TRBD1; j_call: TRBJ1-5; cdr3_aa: CASRWGQGQPQHF; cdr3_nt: TGTGCCAGTAGATGGGGACAGGGCCAGCCCCAGCATTTT
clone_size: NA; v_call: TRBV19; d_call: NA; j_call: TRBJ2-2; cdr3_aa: CASSTGTSNTGELFF; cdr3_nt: TGTGCCAGTAGTACCGGGACTTCGAACACCGGGGAGCTGTTTTTT
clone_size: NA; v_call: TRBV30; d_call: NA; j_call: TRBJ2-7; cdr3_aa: CAWSSTGYEQYF; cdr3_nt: TGTGCCTGGAGTAGTACAGGCTACGAGCAGTACTTC
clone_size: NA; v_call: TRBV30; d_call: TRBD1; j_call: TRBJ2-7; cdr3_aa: CAWSATGDRGRRYEQYF; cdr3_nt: TGTGCCTGGAGTGCTACTGGCGACAGGGGCCGTAGGTACGAGCAGTACTTC
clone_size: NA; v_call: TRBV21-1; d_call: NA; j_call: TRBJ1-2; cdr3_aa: CASSKRTDYGYTF; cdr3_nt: TGTGCCAGCAGCAAACGGACTGACTATGGCTACACCTTC
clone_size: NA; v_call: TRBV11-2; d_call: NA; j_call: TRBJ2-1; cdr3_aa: CASSVRLDLEQFF; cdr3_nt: TGTGCCAGCAGCGTTAGACTAGATCTTGAGCAGTTCTTC
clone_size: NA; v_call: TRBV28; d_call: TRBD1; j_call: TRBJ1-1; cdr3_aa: CASTLPGQEVAFF; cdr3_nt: TGTGCCAGCACCCTACCGGGACAGGAAGTAGCTTTCTTT
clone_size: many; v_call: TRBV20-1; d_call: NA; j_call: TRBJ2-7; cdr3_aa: CSVYSGHEQYF; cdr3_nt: TGCAGTGTTTATAGCGGACACGAGCAGTACTTC
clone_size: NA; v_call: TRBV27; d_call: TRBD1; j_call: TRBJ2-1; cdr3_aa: CASSPTGASYNEQFF; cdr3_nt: TGTGCCAGCAGCCCGACAGGGGCCTCCTACAATGAGCAGTTCTTC
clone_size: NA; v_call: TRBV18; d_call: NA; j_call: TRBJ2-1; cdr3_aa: CASSPRGDSYNEQFF; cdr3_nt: TGTGCCAGCTCACCAAGAGGTGATTCCTACAATGAGCAGTTCTTC
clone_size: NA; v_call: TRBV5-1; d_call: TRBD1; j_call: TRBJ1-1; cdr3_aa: CASSLEGQYSTEAFF; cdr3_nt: TGCGCCAGCAGCTTGGAGGGACAGTACAGCACTGAAGCTTTCTTT